This T cell receptor (beta chain) was captured by sequencing in a study of tumor-infiltrating lymphocytes in primary liver carcinoma. Study information: Each of the samples returned roughly 3.65 to 7.5 million productive TCRbeta reads (a yield similar across tissue types). Study observations and caveats: For tumor-adjacent and tumor-blood pairs, overlap was less than that seen for tumor region pairs.

Production of TCR beta cDNA used 500 ng total RNA together with a constant-region primer. Slightly modified ARM-PCR with three nested multiplex PCR rounds yielded TCR beta libraries. Researchers ran the first two PCR rounds for roughly 11 cycles each with TRBV1-TRBV30 forward primers and a C-beta reverse primer. TCRdb independently ran MiXCR on the multiplex PCR reads; one entry per CDR3 protein. The table shows around 88,000 distinct CDR3 sequences, with about 73% occurring only once. For each extraction, RNA and DNA were obtained together from 20-30 mg of unsorted bulk tissue. The germline CDR1 and CDR2 sequences are SGHAT and FQNNGV. CDR3 length equals 13 residues. Deletions cut 0 bases from V and 18 bases from J, with 15 bases between. Remarks on this clonotype: Antigen unknown.

Sequencing was performed on tumor-adjacent normal liver tissue. This sequence joins TRBV11-2 and TRBJ1-6; D is ambiguous. The receptor was isolated from a man aged 40-55 years with primary liver carcinoma and hepatitis B virus infection. Written as DNA, the CDR3 is TGTGCCAGCAGCTTAGAGGGCGGTTCACCTCCCCACTTT. It is translated as CASSLEGGSPPHF.